This T cell receptor beta chain derives from a study of blood T cell repertoires in COVID-19. Study as a whole: PBMCs, B-cell-depleted T cells, or T cells were the source of the cDNA or gDNA that made up the material.

Germline V gives CDR1 SGHTA, CDR2 FQGNSA. This CDR3 comprises 16 residues. Between the trimmed V and J ends, which lost 4 bases and 6 bases, there was a span of 19 bases. TCRdb keeps only in-frame clones here, not all; method: immunoSEQ multiplex PCR. The repertoire holds roughly 200,000 clones, 80% to 90% seen once, with roughly 0.9% in the top ten. Material: peripheral blood. The receptor comes from a young woman who had recovered from COVID-19. The chain is built from TRBV7-2 and TRBJ2-1; D might be TRBD2 (6 bases). The CDR3 coding sequence is TGTGCCAGCAGCTCGGCGGGGTTCACGGTACGCAATGAGCAGTTCTTC. It codes for CASSSAGFTVRNEQFF.